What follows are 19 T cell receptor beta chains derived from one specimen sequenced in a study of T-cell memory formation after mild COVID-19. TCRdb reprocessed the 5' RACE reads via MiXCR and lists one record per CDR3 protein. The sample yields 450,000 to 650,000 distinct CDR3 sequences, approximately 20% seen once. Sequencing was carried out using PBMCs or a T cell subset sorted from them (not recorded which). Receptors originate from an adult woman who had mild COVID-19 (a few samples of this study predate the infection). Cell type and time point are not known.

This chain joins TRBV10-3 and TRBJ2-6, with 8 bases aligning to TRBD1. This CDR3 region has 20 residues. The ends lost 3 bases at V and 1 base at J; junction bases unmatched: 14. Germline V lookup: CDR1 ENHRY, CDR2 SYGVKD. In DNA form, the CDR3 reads TGTGCCATCAGTGACCCATACAGGGGGGTGAGTTCATCTGGGGCCAACGTCCTGACTTTC. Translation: CAISDPYRGVSSSGANVLTF.

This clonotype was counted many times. Here the CDR3 DNA reads TGCGCCAGCAGCTTGGAAGTTGGGTACGAGCAGTACTTC. Translated, it gives CASSLEVGYEQYF. J is TRBJ2-7 and V is TRBV5-1; D gene uncertain. The germline gives CDR1 SGHRS, CDR2 YFSETQ. Trimming took off 0 bases at V and 4 bases at J, with 8 bases between the two ends. The CDR3 loop spans 13 amino acids.

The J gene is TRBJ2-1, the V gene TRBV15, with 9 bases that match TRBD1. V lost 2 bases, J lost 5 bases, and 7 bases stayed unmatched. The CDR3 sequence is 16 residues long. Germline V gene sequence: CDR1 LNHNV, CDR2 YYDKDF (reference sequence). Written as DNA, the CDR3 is TGTGCCACCAGCAGACTGGGACAGGGTATGCACAATGAGCAGTTCTTC. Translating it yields CATSRLGQGMHNEQFF.

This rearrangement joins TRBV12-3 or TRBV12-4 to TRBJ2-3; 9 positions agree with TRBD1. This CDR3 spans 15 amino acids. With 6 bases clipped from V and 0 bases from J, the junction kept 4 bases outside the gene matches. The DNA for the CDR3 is TGTGCCAGCAGACAGGACAGGGGCAGCACAGATACGCAGTATTTT. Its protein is CASRQDRGSTDTQYF.

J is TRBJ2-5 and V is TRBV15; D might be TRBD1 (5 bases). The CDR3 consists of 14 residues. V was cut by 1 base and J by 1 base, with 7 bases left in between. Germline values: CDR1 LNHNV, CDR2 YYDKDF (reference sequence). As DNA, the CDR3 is TGTGCCACCAGCAGAGGACAGCTCCAAGAGACCCAGTACTTC. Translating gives CATSRGQLQETQYF.

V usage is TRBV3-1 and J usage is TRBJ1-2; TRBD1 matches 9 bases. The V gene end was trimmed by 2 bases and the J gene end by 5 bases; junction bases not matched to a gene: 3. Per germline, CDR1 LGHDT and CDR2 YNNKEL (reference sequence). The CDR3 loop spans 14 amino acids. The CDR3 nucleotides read TGTGCCAGCAGCCAATTCGACAGGGGGTATGGCTACACCTTC. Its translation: CASSQFDRGYGYTF.

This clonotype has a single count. The CDR3 bases are TGTGCCAGCAGTGGGGGGCGGTCCTCCGGCTACACCTTC. Translation gives CASSGGRSSGYTF. This rearrangement joins TRBV25-1 to TRBJ1-2; D perhaps matches TRBD1 (6 bases). The germline CDR1 and CDR2 sequences are MGHDK and SYGVNS. This CDR3 spans 13 amino acids. V was trimmed by 4 bases and J by 8 bases, leaving 14 bases between them.

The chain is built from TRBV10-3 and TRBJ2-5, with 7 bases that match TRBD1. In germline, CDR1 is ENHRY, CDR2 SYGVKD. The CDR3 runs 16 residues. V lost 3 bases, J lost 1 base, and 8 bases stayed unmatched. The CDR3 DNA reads TGTGCCATCAGTGATCTTGAGGGGGCCACCCAAGAGACCCAGTACTTC. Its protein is CAISDLEGATQETQYF.

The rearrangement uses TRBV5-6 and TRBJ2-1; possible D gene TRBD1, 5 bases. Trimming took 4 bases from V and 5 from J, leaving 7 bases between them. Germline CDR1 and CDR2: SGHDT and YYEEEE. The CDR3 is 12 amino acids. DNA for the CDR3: TGTGCCAGCAGCCAACAGGACAATGAGCAGTTCTTC. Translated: CASSQQDNEQFF.

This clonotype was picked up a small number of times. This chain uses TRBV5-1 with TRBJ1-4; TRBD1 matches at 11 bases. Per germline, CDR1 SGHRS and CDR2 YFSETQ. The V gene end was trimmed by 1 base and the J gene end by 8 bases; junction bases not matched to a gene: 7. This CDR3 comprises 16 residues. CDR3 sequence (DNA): TGCGCCAGCAGCTTGACCCGGGACAGGGGGAACGAAAAACTGTTTTTT. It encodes CASSLTRDRGNEKLFF.

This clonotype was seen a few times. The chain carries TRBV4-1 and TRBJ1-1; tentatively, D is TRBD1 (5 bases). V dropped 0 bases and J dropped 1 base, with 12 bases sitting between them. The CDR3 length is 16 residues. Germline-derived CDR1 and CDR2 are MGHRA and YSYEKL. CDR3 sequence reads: CASSQEARVQNTEAFF. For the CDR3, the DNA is TGCGCCAGCAGCCAAGAAGCCAGGGTCCAGAACACTGAAGCTTTCTTT.

CDR3 protein: CASSPGQGGAYGYTF. The CDR3 DNA reads as TGTGCCAGCAGCCCTGGACAGGGAGGGGCCTATGGCTACACCTTC. The rearrangement uses TRBV5-5 and TRBJ1-2; the match to TRBD1 covers 8 bases. The V gene's germline CDR1 is SGHKS and CDR2 YYEKEE (reference sequence). The CDR3 extends over 15 amino acids. Trimming cost V 4 bases and J 4 bases; bases outside gene matches: 9.

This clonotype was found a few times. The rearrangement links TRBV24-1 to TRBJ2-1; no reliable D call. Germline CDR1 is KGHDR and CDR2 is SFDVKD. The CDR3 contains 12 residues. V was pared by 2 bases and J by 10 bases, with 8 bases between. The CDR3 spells CATSDYLGEQFF. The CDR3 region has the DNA TGTGCCACCAGTGATTATCTAGGAGAGCAGTTCTTC.

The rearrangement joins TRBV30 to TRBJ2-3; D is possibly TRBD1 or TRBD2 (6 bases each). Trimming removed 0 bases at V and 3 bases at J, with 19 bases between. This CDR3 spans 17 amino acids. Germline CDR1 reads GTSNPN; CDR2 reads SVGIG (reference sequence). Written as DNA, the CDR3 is TGTGCCTGGAGTGTACTATACCCGTCGGGGGCGACAGATACGCAGTATTTT. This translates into CAWSVLYPSGATDTQYF.

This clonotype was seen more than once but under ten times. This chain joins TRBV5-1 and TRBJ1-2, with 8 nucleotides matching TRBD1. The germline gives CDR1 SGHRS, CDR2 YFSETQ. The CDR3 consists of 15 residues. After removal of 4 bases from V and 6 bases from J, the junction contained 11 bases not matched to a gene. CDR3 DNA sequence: TGCGCCAGCAGCCCTCTGGACAGGGAATTTGATGGCTACACCTTC. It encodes CASSPLDREFDGYTF.

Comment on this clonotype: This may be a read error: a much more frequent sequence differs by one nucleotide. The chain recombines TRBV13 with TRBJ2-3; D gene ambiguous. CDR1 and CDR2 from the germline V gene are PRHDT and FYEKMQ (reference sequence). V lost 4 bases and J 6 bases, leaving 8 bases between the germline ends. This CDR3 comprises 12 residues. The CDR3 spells CASSSLSDTQYF. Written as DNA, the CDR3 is TGTGCCAGCAGCTCCCTCTCCGATACGCAGTATTTT.

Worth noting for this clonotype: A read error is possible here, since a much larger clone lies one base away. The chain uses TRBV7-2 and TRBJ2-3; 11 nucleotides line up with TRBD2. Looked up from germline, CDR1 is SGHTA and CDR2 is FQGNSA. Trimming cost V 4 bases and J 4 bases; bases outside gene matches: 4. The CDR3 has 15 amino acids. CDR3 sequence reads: CASSSVAGGPDTQYF. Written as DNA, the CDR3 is TGTGCCAGCAGCTCCGTAGCGGGAGGGCCAGATACGCAGTATTTT.

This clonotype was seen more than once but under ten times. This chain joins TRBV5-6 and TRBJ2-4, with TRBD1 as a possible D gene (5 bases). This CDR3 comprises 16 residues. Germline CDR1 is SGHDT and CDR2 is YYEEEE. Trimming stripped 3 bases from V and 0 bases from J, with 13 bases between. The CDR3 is CASSYHRRIAKNIQYF. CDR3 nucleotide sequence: TGTGCCAGCAGCTACCACAGGCGAATAGCCAAAAACATTCAGTACTTC.

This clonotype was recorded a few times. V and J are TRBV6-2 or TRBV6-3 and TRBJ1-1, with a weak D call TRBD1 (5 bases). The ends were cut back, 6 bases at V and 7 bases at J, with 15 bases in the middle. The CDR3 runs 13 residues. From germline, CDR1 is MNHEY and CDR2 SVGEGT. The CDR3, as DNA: TGTGCCAGCAGCCGCGCCCCAGGGTATGAAGCTTTCTTT. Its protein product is CASSRAPGYEAFF.